The following is a T cell receptor (beta chain) sequence with its context. Its specificity is unknown. This sample is part of a study of shared clonotypes between healthy human individuals. Overall study results and limits: Only blood underwent sampling, and tissue repertoires likely differ. Rarefaction indicated that sorted-subset sequencing remained incomplete although depth was large. Estimated clonotype richness was generally higher in naive than memory subsets.

V was trimmed by 4 bases and J by 4 bases, leaving 11 bases between them. CDR3 length: 14 residues. Germline CDR1 and CDR2: SGDLS and YYNGEE. Using immunoSEQ multiplex PCR, the repertoire was profiled, and TCRdb retains in-frame clones only, with some absent. Among roughly 1.5 million clones listed, around 98% were seen once. The sequencing sample was made of naive CD4+ T cells sorted from blood. The subset: CD45RA+ positively selected. This chain connects TRBV9 to TRBJ2-2; weak D call: TRBD2 (5 bases). This sequence originates from a man aged 30 to 39 in good health. CDR3 DNA: TGTGCCAGCAGCACAAGGACTCGCACCGGGGAGCTGTTTTTT. Protein product: CASSTRTRTGELFF. Using reference TRBV9 and TRBJ2-2 for the parts outside the CDR3, the full variable domain is DSGVTQTPKHLITATGQRVTLRCSPRSGDLSVYWYQQSLDQGLQFLIQYYNGEERAKGNILERFSAQQFPDLHSELNLSSLELGDSALYFCASSTRTRTGELFFGEGSRLTVL.